The rows below give T cell receptor beta chains drawn from one sample of a study of PD-L1 blockade in urothelial cancer. Assay used: immunoSEQ multiplex PCR; TCRdb lists only in-frame clones, some missing. The sample has 130,000 or so clones; approximately 84% are singletons. The material sequenced was PBMCs, taken around atezolizumab (anti-PD-L1) treatment. The source of these receptors is a man aged 50-60 years with urothelial cancer. CDR3s include the opening cysteine and the closing phenylalanine or tryptophan. A D gene is named only where the DNA matches it firmly. Clone size is stated in some rows and not others, as once, few, many or a class when expanded.

clone_size	v_call	d_call	j_call	cdr3_aa	cdr3_nt
.	TRBV28	TRBD1	TRBJ1-2	CASSLWDRGRPNYGYTF	TGTGCCAGCAGTTTATGGGACAGGGGACGCCCTAACTATGGCTACACCTTC
.	TRBV10-3	.	TRBJ1-1	CAISPGGEAFF	TGTGCCATCAGCCCCGGGGGGGAAGCTTTCTTT
.	TRBV27	TRBD1	TRBJ2-6	CASRRDRANSGANVLTF	TGTGCCAGCAGAAGGGACAGGGCAAACTCTGGGGCCAACGTCCTGACTTTC
.	TRBV15	.	TRBJ2-2	CATSREVLVLSTGELFF	TGTGCCACCAGCAGAGAAGTACTAGTACTGAGCACCGGGGAGCTGTTTTTT
.	TRBV7-2	TRBD2	TRBJ2-1	CASSLTGGPPNEQFF	TGTGCCAGCAGCTTAACGGGAGGGCCTCCCAATGAGCAGTTCTTC
few	TRBV19	.	TRBJ1-3	CASTPGTHSGNTIYF	TGTGCCAGTACCCCCGGGACACACTCTGGAAACACCATATATTTT
.	TRBV9	TRBD1	TRBJ1-2	CASSVVGDRAYGYTF	TGTGCCAGCAGCGTAGTTGGAGACAGGGCCTATGGCTACACCTTC
few	TRBV5-4	TRBD1	TRBJ2-2	CASSSGTGGLAGELFF	TGTGCCAGCAGCTCTGGGACAGGGGGACTAGCCGGGGAGCTGTTTTTT
.	TRBV7-6	TRBD2	TRBJ2-3	CASSLGLAGDTQYF	TGTGCCAGCAGCTTGGGGCTAGCGGGAGATACGCAGTATTTT
.	TRBV5-1	.	TRBJ1-2	CASSLTGSTSYGYTF	TGCGCCAGCAGCTTAACAGGCTCAACTTCCTATGGCTACACCTTC
.	TRBV6-5	TRBD1	TRBJ1-2	CASSRDRGNYGYTF	TGTGCCAGCAGTCGAGACAGGGGTAACTATGGCTACACCTTC
.	TRBV6-5	.	TRBJ2-1	CASRTVLAEQFF	TGTGCCAGCAGGACGGTACTAGCAGAGCAGTTCTTC
.	TRBV4-2	.	TRBJ1-1	CASSQDRPGDTEAFF	TGTGCCAGCAGCCAAGACCGGCCGGGGGACACTGAAGCTTTCTTT
.	TRBV7-3	TRBD2	TRBJ2-1	CASSILAGVDEQFF	TGTGCCAGCAGCATACTAGCGGGAGTCGATGAGCAGTTCTTC
.	TRBV7-4	TRBD2	TRBJ2-2	CASSSGREPVISNTGELFF	TGTGCCAGCAGCTCGGGGCGGGAGCCGGTTATATCGAACACCGGGGAGCTGTTTTTT
.	TRBV29-1	.	TRBJ2-2	CSVGPSSGELFF	TGCAGCGTTGGACCTAGCTCCGGGGAGCTGTTTTTT
.	TRBV5-1	.	TRBJ1-2	CASSLEVGGNGYTF	TGCGCCAGCAGCTTGGAGGTCGGGGGTAATGGCTACACCTTC
.	TRBV4-2	.	TRBJ1-5	CASSQDRGSQPQHF	TGTGCCAGCAGCCAAGATAGGGGAAGTCAGCCCCAGCATTTT
.	TRBV4-2	.	TRBJ2-7	CASSQESGQPIYEQYF	TGTGCCAGCAGCCAAGAGTCAGGACAGCCTATCTACGAGCAGTACTTC
.	TRBV28	.	TRBJ1-1	CASSLPRTEGNTEAFF	TGTGCCAGCAGTCTCCCTCGGACAGAGGGGAACACTGAAGCTTTCTTT
once	TRBV13	.	TRBJ1-1	CASSSLSGQTTEAFF	TGTGCCAGCAGCTCTCTCTCCGGACAGACAACTGAAGCTTTCTTT
.	TRBV5-1	.	TRBJ2-3	CASSPLRGGRTDTQYF	TGCGCCAGCAGTCCCCTGCGGGGTGGACGGACAGATACGCAGTATTTT
.	TRBV30	.	TRBJ2-5	CAWSHRGGETQYF	TGTGCCTGGAGTCATAGGGGTGGGGAGACCCAGTACTTC
.	TRBV5-1	TRBD1	TRBJ2-3	CASSWGQGTDTQYF	TGCGCCAGCAGCTGGGGACAGGGCACAGATACGCAGTATTTT
.	TRBV19	.	TRBJ2-5	CASKVGQHNQETQYF	TGTGCCAGCAAGGTCGGACAGCATAATCAAGAGACCCAGTACTTC
few	TRBV19	TRBD1	TRBJ1-5	CASSPRDRGLNQPQHF	TGTGCCAGTAGTCCGAGGGACAGGGGCCTCAATCAGCCCCAGCATTTT
.	TRBV11-3	TRBD2	TRBJ2-1	CASSPGTSYEQFF	TGTGCCAGCAGTCCCGGGACTAGTTATGAGCAGTTCTTC
.	TRBV9	TRBD2	TRBJ2-3	CASSVQASGSGADTQYF	TGTGCCAGCAGCGTACAGGCTAGCGGGAGCGGGGCAGATACGCAGTATTTT